This T cell receptor (beta chain) was profiled in a study of cytomegalovirus exposure and HLA in healthy donors. The study, taken as a whole, reports: Some TCR beta chains (about 170 of them) were listed as cytomegalovirus-associated. Using a false discovery rate of 0.05, a later analysis showed that roughly 16,000 TCR beta sequences were associated with HLA alleles. Usually a TCR sequence was rare, but some public TCRs were found in many donors.

The CDR3 is 15 residues long. V was shortened by 4 bases and J by 3 bases, with 12 bases between the two germline ends. Germline values: CDR1 PRHDT, CDR2 FYEKMQ (reference sequence). As to this clone: Its antigen is unidentified.

PCR primers comprised 60 Vbeta and 13 Jbeta primers. The table came from immunoSEQ multiplex PCR; TCRdb's copy has only in-frame clones and leaves some out. The sample includes about 200,000 clones. While unrecorded immune exposures were likely, the donors were nominally healthy when sampled. This TCR was recovered from a girl aged 2 to 9 in good health and CMV-seropositive. The chain uses TRBV13 and TRBJ1-4; D possibly corresponds to TRBD1 (6 bases). Material: PBMCs. The CDR3 here is CASSYRTVANEKLFF. In nucleotides, the CDR3 is TGTGCCAGCAGCTACCGGACAGTGGCTAATGAAAAACTGTTTTTT.